This T cell receptor (beta chain) was identified during a study of blood T cell repertoires in COVID-19. About the research overall: Samples representing acute and convalescent COVID-19 were sourced from the United States, Italy and Spain. PBMCs, B-cell-depleted T cells, or T cells provided the cDNA or gDNA that made up the material.

Original methodology: Amplification of reference gene primers provided the estimated nucleated cell counts. Profiled with immunoSEQ multiplex PCR; TCRdb holds only in-frame clones, not every one. D and trimming come from the DNA, and the V and J calls and clone size come from that table. Of roughly 180,000 clones listed, less than 85% are singletons. Patients from Seattle were sampled longitudinally, starting during active infection. V dropped 3 bases and J dropped 8 bases, with 13 bases sitting between them. There are 13 residues in the CDR3. Germline CDR1 is DFQATT and CDR2 is SNEGSKA (reference sequence).

Sequenced: peripheral blood. The rearrangement joins TRBV20-1 to TRBJ2-2; D gene uncertain. This TCR was sampled from a woman aged 60 to 75 with COVID-19, enrolled during active disease. The CDR3 DNA is TGCAGTGCTAGTAAGAACAGTGCTGGGGAGCTGTTTTTT. This gives the protein CSASKNSAGELFF.